This TCR beta chain comes out of a study (dated by TCRdb to 2016 to 2018). General notes on the study: The study investigated the origins of HIV persistence in individuals who naturally controlled HIV infection.

Trimmed from V: 0 bases; trimmed from J: 4 bases; junction bases lacking a gene match: 4. The CDR3 runs 15 residues from the cysteine to the phenylalanine. This entry keeps only the CDR3 DNA: 45 bases, framed from base 1. According to the germline V gene, CDR1 reads ENHRY and CDR2 reads SYGVKD. The receptor library was made with 5' RACE. TCRdb shows the sequencer as Illumina HiSeq 2000. Starting from the raw public reads, TCRdb applied fastp trimming at Q25, assembled clones with MiXCR and retained in-frame beta chains. Each CDR3 protein appears once, grouped with its most common genes and DNA. The sample table lists 400 to 550 distinct CDR3 sequences, approximately 19% of them with a count of one. The ten largest clones capture around 23% of the sample. This clonotype is judged large (0.1 to 1%). No antigen is known for it. No quality values exist for individual bases; no much larger clone is one base distant.

The TCR originated in a male donor with HIV. Sequenced material: central memory T cells from blood PBMCs. The intended sense of this specimen's cell subset or site label: central memory CD4+ T cells. The rearranged segments are TRBV10-3 and TRBJ2-7; the central 9 bases match TRBD2. The CDR3 region reads CAISESGREGYEQYF. The nucleotide sequence reads as follows: TGTGCCATCAGTGAGTCGGGGCGGGAGGGGTACGAGCAGTACTTC.